The T cell receptor beta chain described here comes from a study of T cells in localized non-small cell lung cancer. The CDR3 loop spans 15 amino acids. V gave up 6 bases and J gave up 10 bases; unmatched junction bases: 13. Germline V gene sequence: CDR1 SNHLY, CDR2 FYNNEI. TCRdb keeps only in-frame clones here, not all; method: immunoSEQ multiplex PCR. The sample gives fewer than 40,000 clones, under 90% of which show up once; under 5.5% is in the top ten. This material consisted of peripheral blood, taken before any cancer treatment. V and J are TRBV2 and TRBJ2-1, with 9 bases aligning to TRBD1. The receptor was isolated from a male donor at least 60 years old with stage III lung adenocarcinoma. In DNA form, the CDR3 reads TGTGCCAGCAGGGACAGGGGCGAAATCTTCTTGGAGCAGTTCTTC. Amino acids: CASRDRGEIFLEQFF.